This TCR beta chain was observed in a study of T-cell memory formation after mild COVID-19. Each CDR3 protein gets one entry after TCRdb re-called the 5' RACE reads with MiXCR. The sample contains under 300,000 distinct CDR3 sequences, roughly 10% of which appear only once. This clonotype was counted ten times or more. The sequence was obtained from a young man who had mild COVID-19 (a few samples of this study predate the infection). Cell type and time point are not known. Sequenced sample: PBMCs or a T cell subset sorted from them (not recorded which).

Here the CDR3 reads CASSLVGSYGYTF. The CDR3 region has the DNA TGTGCCAGCAGCTTAGTTGGTAGCTATGGCTACACCTTC. The chain has TRBV11-2 and TRBJ1-2; no clear D gene. Per the germline V gene, CDR1 is SGHAT and CDR2 is FQNNGV. Trimming cost V 1 base and J 4 bases, with 7 bases left between them. CDR3 size: 13 residues.